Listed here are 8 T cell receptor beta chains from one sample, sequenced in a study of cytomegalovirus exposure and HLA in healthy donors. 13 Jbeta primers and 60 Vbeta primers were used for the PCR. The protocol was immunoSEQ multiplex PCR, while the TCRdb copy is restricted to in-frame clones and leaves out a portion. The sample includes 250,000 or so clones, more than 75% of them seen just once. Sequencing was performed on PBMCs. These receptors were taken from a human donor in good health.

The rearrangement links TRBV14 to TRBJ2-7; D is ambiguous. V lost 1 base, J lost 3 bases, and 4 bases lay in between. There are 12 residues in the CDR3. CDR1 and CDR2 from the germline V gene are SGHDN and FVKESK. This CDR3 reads CASSQGNYEQYF. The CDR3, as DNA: TGTGCCAGCAGCCAAGGTAACTACGAGCAGTACTTC.

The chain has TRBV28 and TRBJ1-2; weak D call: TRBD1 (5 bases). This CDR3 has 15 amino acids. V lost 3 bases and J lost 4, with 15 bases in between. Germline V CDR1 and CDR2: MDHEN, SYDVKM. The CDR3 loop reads CASSLVSGVTYGYTF. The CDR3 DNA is TGTGCCAGCAGTTTGGTTTCGGGGGTTACCTATGGCTACACCTTC.

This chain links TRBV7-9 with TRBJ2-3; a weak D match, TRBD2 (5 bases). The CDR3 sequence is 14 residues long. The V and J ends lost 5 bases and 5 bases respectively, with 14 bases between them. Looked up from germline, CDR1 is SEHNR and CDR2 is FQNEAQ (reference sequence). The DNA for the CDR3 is TGTGCCAGCAGCCCTATTGAGGGCTTAGATACGCAGTATTTT. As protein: CASSPIEGLDTQYF.

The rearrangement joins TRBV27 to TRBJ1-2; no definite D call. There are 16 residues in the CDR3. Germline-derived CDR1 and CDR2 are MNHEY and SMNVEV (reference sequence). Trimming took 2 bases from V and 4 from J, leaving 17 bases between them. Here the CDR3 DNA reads TGTGCCAGCAGTTTAGAGGAGGGCTTGGGTCCCTATGGCTACACCTTC. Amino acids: CASSLEEGLGPYGYTF.

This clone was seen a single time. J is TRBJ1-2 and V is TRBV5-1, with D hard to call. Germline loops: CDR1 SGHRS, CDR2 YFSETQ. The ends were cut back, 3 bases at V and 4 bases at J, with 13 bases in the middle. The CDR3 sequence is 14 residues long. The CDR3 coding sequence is TGCGCCAGCAGCTCGGGTGCCGAGCCCTATGGCTACACCTTC. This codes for CASSSGAEPYGYTF. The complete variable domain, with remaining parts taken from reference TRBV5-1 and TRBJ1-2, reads KAGVTQTPRYLIKTRGQQVTLSCSPISGHRSVSWYQQTPGQGLQFLFEYFSETQRNKGNFPGRFSGRQFSNSRSEMNVSTLELGDSALYLCASSSGAEPYGYTFGSGTRLTVV.

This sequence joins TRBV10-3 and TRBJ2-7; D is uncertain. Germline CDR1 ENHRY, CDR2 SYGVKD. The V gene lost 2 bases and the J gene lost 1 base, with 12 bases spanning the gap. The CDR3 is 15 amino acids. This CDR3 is CAISEPTGQSYEQYF. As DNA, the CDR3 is TGTGCCATCAGTGAGCCAACGGGTCAATCCTACGAGCAGTACTTC.

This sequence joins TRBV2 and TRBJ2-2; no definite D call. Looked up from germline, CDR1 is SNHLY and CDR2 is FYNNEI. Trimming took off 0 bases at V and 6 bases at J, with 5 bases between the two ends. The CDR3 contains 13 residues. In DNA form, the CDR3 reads TGTGCCAGCAGTGAAGCGCGGTCCGGGGAGCTGTTTTTT. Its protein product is CASSEARSGELFF.

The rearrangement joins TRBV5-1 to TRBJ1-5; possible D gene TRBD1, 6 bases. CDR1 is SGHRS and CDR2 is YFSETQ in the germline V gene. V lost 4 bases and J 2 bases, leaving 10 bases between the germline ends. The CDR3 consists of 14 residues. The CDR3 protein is CASSVGAGNQPQHF. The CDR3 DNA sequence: TGCGCCAGCAGCGTGGGGGCTGGCAATCAGCCCCAGCATTTT.